This entry describes one T cell receptor beta chain. TCRdb keeps only in-frame clones here, not all; method: immunoSEQ multiplex PCR. The data show tens of thousands of clones, and the top ten clones hold roughly 4.2%. The sample comes from a study of T cells in women clearing cervical HPV infection. The overall study: Controls were women whose single incident HPV16 infection cleared within 12 months without precancer or cancer. Case blood drawn at lesion detection; control blood after infection cleared.

Each participant carried one incident cervical HPV16 infection only. Input material: blood buffy coat. This sequence originates from a woman between 18 and 70 years old with a cervical HPV16 infection that either progressed to CIN3+ or cleared (not recorded which).

The sequenced part of the CDR3 DNA is TGTGCCAGCAGCGTAGGGACTCCCCCATCATATGGC. Its translation is CASSVGTPPSYG. In full, the CDR3 reads CASSVGTPPSYGYTF. The V gene is TRBV9, the J gene TRBJ1-2; D call uncertain. The CDR3 end lies 3 residues beyond the end of the read and is filled in from the germline J gene. Germline CDR1 is SGDLS and CDR2 is YYNGEE. This CDR3 is built from 15 residues. V lost 0 bases and J 5 bases, leaving 14 bases between the germline ends.